The source of this T cell receptor (beta chain) is a study of blood T cell repertoires in COVID-19. This CDR3 region has 13 residues. V was clipped by 3 bases and J by 7 bases; unmatched bases: 6. Germline lookup yields CDR1 SGHRS and CDR2 YFSETQ. Assay: immunoSEQ multiplex PCR; the TCRdb copy retains only in-frame clones and omits some. The sample holds 220,000 or so clones; about 85% are singletons and the top ten take 10%. Seattle patients were enrolled during active infection and followed longitudinally. The specimen sequenced was peripheral blood. V usage is TRBV5-1 and J usage is TRBJ1-1; TRBD1 aligns across 7 bases. This receptor was taken from a woman aged 50 to 60 with COVID-19, enrolled during active disease. CDR3 amino acids: CASSWGTEYEAFF. The CDR3, as DNA: TGCGCCAGCAGCTGGGGGACAGAGTATGAAGCTTTCTTT.